This is a list of T cell receptor beta chains from one sample in a study of long-term antiretroviral therapy in people with HIV. This table comes from immunoSEQ multiplex PCR, and its TCRdb copy is limited to in-frame clones, with some not included. The sample consists of 15,000 to 20,000 clones, roughly 73% of them appearing once. The sequencing here drew on unsorted PBMCs, taken around 2.2 years before starting antiretroviral therapy. The source is a man aged 25 to 45 with HIV. CDR3s include the opening cysteine and the closing phenylalanine or tryptophan. A D gene is named only where the DNA matches it firmly. Only part of the rows carry a size: once, few, many, or a class if the clone is expanded.

V,size,J,D,CDR3,DNA
TRBV7-9,.,TRBJ2-2,TRBD2,CASSWTPGLARSGELFF,TGTGCCAGCAGCTGGACACCGGGACTAGCGAGAAGCGGGGAGCTGTTTTTT
TRBV19,.,TRBJ2-3,.,CASSTGTDTQYF,TGTGCCAGTAGTACAGGGACAGATACGCAGTATTTT
TRBV2,.,TRBJ1-6,.,CASRGGAVNSPLHF,TGTGCCAGCAGGGGGGGGGCGGTTAATTCACCCCTCCACTTT
TRBV7-8,.,TRBJ1-4,.,CASSFTSPNEKLFF,TGTGCCAGCAGCTTCACATCCCCAAATGAAAAACTGTTTTTT
TRBV20-1,few,TRBJ1-2,TRBD1,CSAPGQNGYTF,TGCAGTGCCCCGGGACAGAACGGCTACACCTTC
TRBV7-8,large,TRBJ2-7,.,CASSSGTWAYEQYF,TGTGCCAGCAGCTCAGGGACTTGGGCTTACGAGCAGTACTTC
TRBV27,.,TRBJ2-7,TRBD2,CASSWGGYEQYF,TGTGCCAGCAGTTGGGGGGGGTACGAGCAGTACTTC
TRBV29-1,.,TRBJ1-1,TRBD1,CSVETGVYTEAFF,TGCAGCGTGGAGACAGGGGTCTACACTGAAGCTTTCTTT
TRBV19,.,TRBJ2-6,.,CASSAPGYPSSGANVLTF,TGTGCCAGTAGTGCCCCCGGATACCCTAGCTCTGGGGCCAACGTCCTGACTTTC
TRBV10-2,.,TRBJ1-2,TRBD1,CASSSGATGTSGYTF,TGCGCCAGCAGTTCCGGGGCGACAGGGACCTCCGGCTACACCTTC
TRBV5-1,.,TRBJ2-3,.,CASSLSAGGTTDTQYF,TGCGCCAGCAGCTTGTCGGCGGGCGGAACAACAGATACGCAGTATTTT
TRBV21-1,few,TRBJ1-1,.,CASRVVVAGQNTEAFF,TGTGCCAGCAGAGTCGTCGTGGCAGGGCAGAACACTGAAGCTTTCTTT
TRBV6-6,.,TRBJ2-1,TRBD1,CASSYSGTGGNEQFF,TGTGCCAGCAGTTACTCGGGGACAGGGGGCAATGAGCAGTTCTTC
TRBV19,once,TRBJ2-1,TRBD2,CASSMGTSGSYNEQFF,TGTGCCAGTAGTATGGGGACTAGCGGTTCGTACAATGAGCAGTTCTTC
TRBV5-4,.,TRBJ1-1,TRBD1,CASRDRGWTEAFF,TGTGCCAGCCGGGACAGGGGATGGACTGAAGCTTTCTTT
TRBV9,.,TRBJ2-7,TRBD1,CASSASGQGVLGEQYF,TGTGCCAGCAGCGCATCCGGACAGGGGGTATTGGGCGAGCAGTACTTC
TRBV6-5,once,TRBJ2-2,TRBD1,CASRVGQGFTGELFF,TGTGCCAGCAGGGTGGGACAGGGGTTCACCGGGGAGCTGTTTTTT
TRBV1,.,TRBJ2-7,.,CTLLGGLSYEQYF,TGCACCCTACTAGGGGGCCTCTCCTACGAGCAGTACTTC
TRBV5-1,.,TRBJ1-2,.,CASSLVGYTF,TGCGCCAGCAGCTTAGTTGGCTACACCTTC
TRBV10-2,.,TRBJ2-1,TRBD1,CASRGTGSYNEQFF,TGCGCCAGCAGAGGGACAGGGAGTTACAATGAGCAGTTCTTC
TRBV2,.,TRBJ2-7,.,CASSPSDEQYF,TGTGCCAGCAGCCCATCTGACGAGCAGTACTTC
TRBV7-2,.,TRBJ1-1,.,CASSLYVGGRAEAFF,TGTGCCAGCAGCTTATATGTGGGGGGGCGGGCTGAAGCTTTCTTT
TRBV14,.,TRBJ2-1,TRBD2,CASSQDREAETYNEQFF,TGTGCCAGCAGCCAAGATCGGGAGGCGGAGACCTACAATGAGCAGTTCTTC
TRBV7-9,.,TRBJ2-7,.,CASSPRTAWDEQYF,TGTGCCAGCAGCCCACGGACTGCCTGGGACGAGCAGTACTTC
TRBV12-5,few,TRBJ1-6,.,CASALRGANSPLHF,TGTGCTAGTGCCCTCCGGGGGGCTAATTCACCCCTCCACTTT
TRBV7-2,.,TRBJ1-6,TRBD1,CASSLGDRGDSYNSPLHF,TGTGCCAGCAGCTTAGGTGACAGGGGGGACTCCTATAATTCACCCCTCCACTTT
TRBV6-1,.,TRBJ2-1,.,CASSESGQREQFF,TGTGCCAGCAGTGAATCCGGGCAAAGAGAGCAGTTCTTC
TRBV29-1,.,TRBJ2-2,TRBD1,CSAARTGNTGELFF,TGCAGCGCCGCAAGGACAGGCAACACCGGGGAGCTGTTTTTT
TRBV7-6,once,TRBJ2-3,.,CASSLISQGTDTQYF,TGTGCCAGCAGCTTAATCTCCCAGGGCACAGATACGCAGTATTTT
TRBV9,.,TRBJ2-3,TRBD2,CASSPRAGGSGDTQYF,TGTGCCAGCAGCCCCCGGGCGGGAGGCAGTGGAGATACGCAGTATTTT
TRBV27,.,TRBJ2-7,.,CASSLSLVQGNDEQYF,TGTGCCAGCAGTTTATCCCTCGTACAGGGTAACGACGAGCAGTACTTC
TRBV5-1,few,TRBJ1-2,TRBD1,CASRMTGEYYGYTF,TGCGCCAGCAGAATGACAGGGGAGTACTATGGCTACACCTTC